This T cell receptor (beta chain) was captured by sequencing in a study of molecular identifiers for immune sequencing clone quantification. CDR3 size: 14 residues. In germline, CDR1 is SGHVS, CDR2 FQNEAQ. V gave up 2 bases and J gave up 5 bases, with 12 bases separating them. TCRdb independently ran MiXCR on the PCR reads; one entry per CDR3 protein. This table has over 550,000 distinct CDR3 sequences, 25% appearing once. This clonotype was seen a handful of times. The chain employs TRBV7-8 and TRBJ2-5; maybe TRBD1 (5 bases). Sequenced material: naive CD8+ T cells from blood, with Jurkat cell RNA spiked in. The subset is: FACS-sorted CD8+CD4-CCR7+CD45RA+ naive T cells. This clonotype was obtained from a human donor in good health. Some libraries in this study had Jurkat cell RNA spiked in. The CDR3 here is CASSLLSGWETQYF. CDR3 coding DNA: TGTGCCAGCAGCTTATTATCAGGGTGGGAGACCCAGTACTTC.